One and the same sample provided the 23 T cell receptor beta chains below, sequenced in a study of tumor-infiltrating lymphocytes in localized non-small cell lung cancer. The table came from immunoSEQ multiplex PCR; TCRdb's copy has only in-frame clones and leaves some out. The top ten clones hold 15% to 20% of a sample with roughly 14,000 clones, roughly four fifths of them seen once. The specimen sequenced was lung tumor tissue. The receptors come from a human donor with non-small cell lung cancer.

V gene TRBV7-2 combines with J gene TRBJ2-1, with D possibly TRBD2 on 5 matching bases. Trimming removed 1 base at V and 7 bases at J, with 14 bases between. Germline values: CDR1 SGHTA, CDR2 FQGNSA. The CDR3 loop spans 15 amino acids. CDR3 amino acids: CASSLVLRGRNEQFF. The CDR3 DNA reads as TGTGCCAGCAGCTTAGTCCTCCGGGGAAGGAATGAGCAGTTCTTC.

The chain is built from TRBV28 and TRBJ1-3; D call uncertain. The length of the CDR3 is 15 residues. Germline assignment: CDR1 MDHEN and CDR2 SYDVKM. Trimming removed 8 bases at V and 0 bases at J, with 14 bases between. CDR3 amino acids: CASGQEESSGNTIYF. The CDR3 DNA is TGTGCCAGCGGCCAGGAGGAGAGCTCTGGAAACACCATATATTTT.

The table lists this clone with a count of one. Written as DNA, the CDR3 is TGTGCCAGCAGCCAAGAGGACTACCCCGGTACCGGGGAGCTGTTTTTT. Protein: CASSQEDYPGTGELFF. J is TRBJ2-2 and V is TRBV14; tentative D call: TRBD2 (6 bases). Germline CDR1 and CDR2: SGHDN and FVKESK. The V end lost 0 bases, the J end lost 5 bases, and 13 bases lay between the germline ends. The CDR3 is 16 amino acids.

CDR3 bases: TGTGCCAGCAGCCTCGACGGGACCCTAGATACGCAGTATTTT. Translating it yields CASSLDGTLDTQYF. The rearrangement links TRBV7-2 to TRBJ2-3, with D possibly called TRBD1 or TRBD2 (5 bases each). The germline CDR1 and CDR2 sequences are SGHTA and FQGNSA. V was pared by 5 bases and J by 5 bases, with 14 bases between. The CDR3 is 14 residues long.

This chain joins TRBV19 and TRBJ2-6; TRBD1 matches 11 bases. This CDR3 spans 15 amino acids. Germline CDR1 is LNHDA and CDR2 is SQIVND (reference sequence). V trimming: 6 bases; J trimming: 3 bases; junction bases outside the gene matches: 1. The chain's CDR3 is CASRDRGHGANVLTF. The CDR3 DNA sequence: TGTGCCAGTAGGGACAGGGGGCATGGGGCCAACGTCCTGACTTTC. Full variable domain (rest looked up from reference TRBV19 and TRBJ2-6): DGGITQSPKYLFRKEGQNVTLSCEQNLNHDAMYWYRQDPGQGLRLIYYSQIVNDFQKGDIAEGYSVSREKKESFPLTVTSAQKNPTAFYLCASRDRGHGANVLTFGAGSRLTVL.

The chain combines TRBV27 with TRBJ2-7, with TRBD2 matching 10 bases. This CDR3 is 14 amino acids long. The trim removed 4 bases at V and 6 bases at J, leaving 6 bases unmatched. Germline CDR1 is MNHEY and CDR2 is SMNVEV (reference sequence). In DNA, the CDR3 is TGTGCCAGCAGTTCACTAGCGGGGAGGCTCGAGCAGTACTTC. Translation: CASSSLAGRLEQYF.

This sequence joins TRBV2 and TRBJ1-1, with D possibly being TRBD1 (6 bases). V lost 7 bases and J 4 bases, leaving 16 bases between the germline ends. Germline V gene sequence: CDR1 SNHLY, CDR2 FYNNEI. The CDR3 sequence is 14 residues long. In nucleotides, the CDR3 is TGTGCCAGCATAACGGGGGGGGCTTCCACTGAAGCTTTCTTT. Amino acids: CASITGGASTEAFF. Based on the CDR3 plus reference TRBV2 and TRBJ1-1, the full variable domain is EPEVTQTPSHQVTQMGQEVILRCVPISNHLYFYWYRQILGQKVEFLVSFYNNEISEKSEIFDDQFSVERPDGSNFTLKIRSTKLEDSAMYFCASITGGASTEAFFGQGTRLTVV.

For the CDR3, the DNA is TGTGCCATGAAGACAGCCGTTGGTTCACCCCTCCACTTT. It encodes CAMKTAVGSPLHF. This sequence joins TRBV6-5 and TRBJ1-6, with TRBD1 as a possible D gene (5 bases). The CDR3 covers 13 residues. V was pared by 10 bases and J by 9 bases, with 16 bases between. Per the germline V gene, CDR1 is MNHEY and CDR2 is SVGAGI.

V gene TRBV10-1 combines with J gene TRBJ1-1, with TRBD1 identical over 7 bases. This CDR3 is built from 13 residues. V trimming: 4 bases; J trimming: 5 bases; junction bases outside the gene matches: 4. Germline-derived CDR1 and CDR2 are WNHNN and SYGVQD (reference sequence). CDR3 in DNA: TGCGCCAGCAGTGGACAGGGCGGGACTGAAGCTTTCTTT. Encoded protein: CASSGQGGTEAFF.

The DNA of the CDR3 is TGTGCCTGGAGTATGGGGGATAACAATCAGCCCCAGCATTTT. Translation gives CAWSMGDNNQPQHF. V gene TRBV30 combines with J gene TRBJ1-5; a possible D gene is TRBD1 (5 bases). This CDR3 comprises 14 residues. Germline V gene lookup returns CDR1 GTSNPN and CDR2 SVGIG (reference sequence). V was clipped by 2 bases and J by 3 bases, with 11 bases between them.

In DNA form, the CDR3 reads TGTGCCAGCAGCAGAGGGGGCGGAGACTCTGGAAACACCATATATTTT. Translating gives CASSRGGGDSGNTIYF. J is TRBJ1-3 and V is TRBV28; 7 bases are shared with TRBD1. Germline lookup yields CDR1 MDHEN and CDR2 SYDVKM. The CDR3 totals 16 residues. The trim removed 6 bases at V and 0 bases at J, leaving 8 bases unmatched.

This chain joins TRBV6-5 and TRBJ2-7; 10 bases line up with TRBD1. Germline lookup yields CDR1 MNHEY and CDR2 SVGAGI. The CDR3 covers 15 residues. J was trimmed by 7 bases and V by 1 base; bases with no gene match: 7. The CDR3 loop is CASSYWDRGVREQYF. In DNA, the CDR3 is TGTGCCAGCAGTTACTGGGACAGGGGTGTGCGGGAGCAGTACTTC.

This chain links TRBV6-6 with TRBJ1-2; D is uncertain. The CDR3 loop spans 13 amino acids. Germline V gene data show CDR1 as MNHNY and CDR2 as SVGAGI (reference sequence). Trimming removed 2 bases from V and 4 bases from J, with 8 bases in between. CDR3 residues: CASSYGRSYGYTF. CDR3 nucleotides: TGTGCCAGCAGTTACGGAAGGAGCTATGGCTACACCTTC.

A single count supports this clone. The chain couples TRBV5-4 to TRBJ2-7, with D perhaps matching TRBD1 or TRBD2 (5 bases each). This CDR3 spans 15 amino acids. With 3 bases removed from V and 0 bases from J, the gap between germline ends came to 13 bases. Germline V gene data show CDR1 as SGHNT and CDR2 as YYREEE (reference sequence). The chain's CDR3 is CASSWGTRGSYEQYF. CDR3 DNA: TGTGCCAGCAGCTGGGGCACGAGGGGCTCCTACGAGCAGTACTTC.

The rearrangement uses TRBV30 and TRBJ1-1; D gene ambiguous. Germline V lookup: CDR1 GTSNPN, CDR2 SVGIG (reference sequence). V lost 7 bases to trimming and J lost 1 base, with 10 bases between them. This CDR3 comprises 12 residues. CDR3 sequence: CAFGGGNTEAFF. In DNA, the CDR3 is TGTGCCTTTGGAGGTGGGAACACTGAAGCTTTCTTT.

The genes are TRBV9 and TRBJ1-1; unclear D gene. The germline V gene has CDR1 SGDLS and CDR2 YYNGEE. V lost 0 bases, J lost 1 base, and 7 bases lay in between. This CDR3 is 14 amino acids long. CDR3 region: CASSVGQGNTEAFF. The CDR3 DNA sequence: TGTGCCAGCAGCGTAGGCCAAGGGAACACTGAAGCTTTCTTT.

J is TRBJ2-1 and V is TRBV6-5; 12 bases line up with TRBD2. V shed 6 bases and J 7 bases; nucleotides not matched to a gene: 1. This CDR3 has 13 residues. Germline V gene data show CDR1 as MNHEY and CDR2 as SVGAGI. CDR3 DNA: TGTGCCAGCAGCCTAGCGGGAGGGAATGAGCAGTTCTTC. Its protein product is CASSLAGGNEQFF.

The table lists this clone with a few counts. The chain uses TRBV7-8 and TRBJ1-5; TRBD1 matches 7 bases. V dropped 5 bases and J dropped 1; count of bases not matched to a gene: 5. Germline lookup yields CDR1 SGHVS and CDR2 FQNEAQ. CDR3 length equals 15 residues. The CDR3 spells CASSIQGTSNQPQHF. The CDR3 nucleotides are TGTGCCAGCAGCATACAGGGGACGAGCAATCAGCCCCAGCATTTT. Combining the CDR3 with reference TRBV7-8 and TRBJ1-5 gives the whole variable domain GAGVSQSPRYKVAKRGQDVALRCDPISGHVSLFWYQQALGQGPEFLTYFQNEAQLDKSGLPSDRFFAERPEGSVSTLKIQRTQQEDSAVYLCASSIQGTSNQPQHFGDGTRLSIL.

V gene TRBV7-9 combines with J gene TRBJ1-1, with 9 bases identical to TRBD1. Trimming cost V 5 bases and J 11 bases; bases outside gene matches: 15. The CDR3 sequence is 15 residues long. Per the germline V gene, CDR1 is SEHNR and CDR2 is FQNEAQ (reference sequence). The CDR3 nucleotides are TGTGCCAGCAGCGAACGGATGGGACAGGGCAATAGGGCTTTCTTT. Residues: CASSERMGQGNRAFF.

This clone was recorded only once. This chain uses TRBV6-1 with TRBJ2-5; D is perhaps TRBD2 (5 bases). CDR1 and CDR2 (germline): MNHNS, SASEGT. V was shortened by 4 bases and J by 0 bases, with 15 bases between the two germline ends. The CDR3 runs to 16 residues. The CDR3 bases are TGTGCCAGCAGTGGAATATTACCGGGGTACCAAGAGACCCAGTACTTC. Protein: CASSGILPGYQETQYF.

The chain recombines TRBV6-1 with TRBJ1-2; D gene ambiguous. CDR3 length: 14 amino acids. V dropped 0 bases and J dropped 8 bases, with 13 bases sitting between them. The germline V gene has CDR1 MNHNS and CDR2 SASEGT. The chain's CDR3 is CASSEAGALQGYTF. The CDR3 DNA sequence: TGTGCCAGCAGTGAAGCGGGAGCGCTTCAAGGCTACACCTTC.

This chain uses TRBV5-1 with TRBJ2-7; a possible D gene is TRBD1 (6 bases). CDR1 is SGHRS, CDR2 YFSETQ, per germline. Trimming removed 4 bases from V and 4 bases from J, with 24 bases in between. The CDR3 totals 17 residues. In DNA, the CDR3 is TGCGCCAGCAGCCGACAAGCACAGGGAACCCCGGGGTACGAGCAGTACTTC. It translates to CASSRQAQGTPGYEQYF.

The rearrangement uses TRBV5-6 and TRBJ2-3; the match to TRBD1 covers 8 bases. Germline V gene lookup returns CDR1 SGHDT and CDR2 YYEEEE. The junction had 8 bases not matched to a gene; V was cut back by 4 bases and J by 4 bases. The CDR3 covers 15 residues. The CDR3 sequence: CASSAGQGRADTQYF. The CDR3 nucleotides read TGTGCCAGCAGCGCCGGACAGGGACGGGCAGATACGCAGTATTTT.